The 2 T cell receptor beta chains given below trace back to one sample, sequenced in a study of tumour-infiltrating T cells in Burkitt lymphoma. Produced via immunoSEQ multiplex PCR; TCRdb's table is partial and in-frame only. The table has tens of thousands of clones, approximately 31% seen once. The sequenced sample consisted of tumor tissue. The origin of the receptors is a human donor with Burkitt lymphoma.

This clone has only a few counts. V usage is TRBV6-4 and J usage is TRBJ1-1; 7 bases agree with TRBD1. V lost 5 bases to trimming and J lost 8 bases; unmatched junction nucleotides: 5. The CDR3 spans 12 residues. The germline V gene encodes CDR1 MRHNA and CDR2 SNTAGT. The CDR3 coding sequence is TGTGCCAGCAGTACCCAGGGGGGGGAAGCTTTCTTT. Translated, it gives CASSTQGGEAFF.

This sequence joins TRBV2 and TRBJ2-5; D ambiguous. Per the germline V gene, CDR1 is SNHLY and CDR2 is FYNNEI. The CDR3 is made up of 12 amino acids. V was clipped by 5 bases and J by 2 bases, with 6 bases between them. The DNA of the CDR3 is TGTGCCAGCAGTCCCCAGCAAGAGACCCAGTACTTC. Translating it yields CASSPQQETQYF.